This T cell receptor (beta chain) is drawn from a study of radiotherapy plus CTLA-4 blockade in lung cancer. The overall study: Around 20% of enrolled patients responded objectively, and roughly 31% had disease control. Study-wide findings and caveats: Reported findings show early blood T cell clone dynamics, with interferon-beta, best predicted response.

Some clones are missing from TCRdb's copy, which holds only in-frame ones; the method was immunoSEQ multiplex PCR. Here the sample spans 50,000 to 65,000 clones, around 79% being singletons. As for this clone: What it recognizes is unknown.

Trimming took off 0 bases at V and 2 bases at J, with 8 bases between the two ends. The germline V gene encodes CDR1 LGHNA and CDR2 YNFKEQ. CDR3 length equals 15 residues. The clonotype was recovered from a human donor with non-small cell lung cancer who had a complete response to radiotherapy plus ipilimumab. Sequencing was performed on peripheral blood, taken from a patient treated with radiotherapy plus ipilimumab. V and J are TRBV4-2 and TRBJ2-1, with TRBD2 as a possible D gene (5 bases). The CDR3 reads CASSQEFGTYNEQFF. The CDR3 region has the DNA TGTGCCAGCAGCCAAGAATTCGGGACCTACAATGAGCAGTTCTTC.